The 14 T cell receptor beta chains below all came from one sample that was sequenced in a study of cytomegalovirus exposure and HLA in healthy donors. PCR amplification relied on 60 Vbeta primers (plus 13 Jbeta primers). Clones were sequenced by immunoSEQ multiplex PCR, and TCRdb holds only the in-frame ones, with some missing. Of just over 150,000 clones in the sample, around 74% are singletons; the top ten hold around 2.1%. The sequenced sample was PBMCs. The receptors were sampled from a female donor in good health and CMV-seronegative.

V usage is TRBV5-1 and J usage is TRBJ2-7, with 10 positions matching TRBD2. In germline, CDR1 is SGHRS, CDR2 YFSETQ. The CDR3 is made up of 16 amino acids. Germline trimming cut 1 base from V and 0 bases from J; bases unmatched to any gene: 4. This chain's CDR3 is CASSLTSGASSYEQYF. The CDR3 bases are TGCGCCAGCAGCTTGACTAGCGGGGCCAGCTCCTACGAGCAGTACTTC.

The J gene is TRBJ1-5, the V gene TRBV6-5, with TRBD1 matching over 9 bases. Germline-derived CDR1 and CDR2 are MNHEY and SVGAGI. CDR3 length: 15 amino acids. V dropped 4 bases and J dropped 6; count of bases not matched to a gene: 7. CDR3 DNA sequence: TGTGCCAGCAGTTCAACAGGGGGCGGCGGTCAGCCCCAGCATTTT. As protein: CASSSTGGGGQPQHF.

The chain links TRBV7-8 to TRBJ2-7; 8 nucleotides agree with TRBD2. Germline V gene data show CDR1 as SGHVS and CDR2 as FQNEAQ. V lost 1 base and J lost 0; bases outside the gene matches: 8. CDR3 length equals 17 residues. The CDR3 DNA is TGTGCCAGCAGCTTAGGGCTAGCGGGCACCCTCTCCTACGAGCAGTACTTC. Protein product: CASSLGLAGTLSYEQYF. Complete variable domain (other parts from reference TRBV7-8 and TRBJ2-7): GAGVSQSPRYKVAKRGQDVALRCDPISGHVSLFWYQQALGQGPEFLTYFQNEAQLDKSGLPSDRFFAERPEGSVSTLKIQRTQQEDSAVYLCASSLGLAGTLSYEQYFGPGTRLTVT.

This clone was seen more than once but under ten times. The V and J genes are TRBV4-2 and TRBJ1-1; 7 bases match TRBD1. The V gene's germline CDR1 is LGHNA and CDR2 YNFKEQ. The length of the CDR3 is 17 residues. J lost 0 bases, V lost 0 bases, and 7 bases had no gene match. DNA for the CDR3: TGTGCCAGCAGCCAAGAGAGGACAGGAGGCTTGAACACTGAAGCTTTCTTT. Its protein is CASSQERTGGLNTEAFF.

CDR3 nucleotide sequence: TGTGCCAGCAGCCCCCTCGGGGGTACAGTTGGTACCGGGGAGCTGTTTTTT. This codes for CASSPLGGTVGTGELFF. The chain joins TRBV9 to TRBJ2-2; weak D call: TRBD2 (6 bases). The CDR3 runs to 17 residues. CDR1 and CDR2 from the germline V gene are SGDLS and YYNGEE. V was cut by 4 bases and J by 5 bases, with 21 bases left in between.

The chain is built from TRBV6-1 and TRBJ1-5, with a tentative D call TRBD1 (6 bases). This CDR3 spans 15 amino acids. Per germline, CDR1 MNHNS and CDR2 SASEGT. V lost 2 bases and J lost 2, with 10 bases in between. CDR3 loop: CASSEQGQRNQPQHF. CDR3 bases: TGTGCCAGCAGTGAACAGGGACAACGCAATCAGCCCCAGCATTTT.

The V gene is TRBV30, the J gene TRBJ1-2; D possibly corresponds to TRBD1 (6 bases). CDR3 length: 13 amino acids. From germline, CDR1 is GTSNPN and CDR2 SVGIG (reference sequence). V lost 3 bases, J lost 5 bases, and 13 bases lay in between. CDR3 bases: TGTGCCTGGAGGACAACAGGGAATTATGGCTACACCTTC. Translation gives CAWRTTGNYGYTF.

This clone was found a few times. The J gene is TRBJ2-5, the V gene TRBV5-4, with D tentatively TRBD2 (5 bases). The CDR3 spans 16 residues. The ends were cut back, 0 bases at V and 1 base at J, with 13 bases in the middle. Per the germline V gene, CDR1 is SGHNT and CDR2 is YYREEE (reference sequence). The DNA for the CDR3 is TGTGCCAGCAGCTTGGACCTTAGCGCTGCCCAAGAGACCCAGTACTTC. Translating it yields CASSLDLSAAQETQYF.

The chain combines TRBV23-1 with TRBJ1-2; 7 nucleotides align to TRBD1. TRBV23-1 is known as an ORF, though its function is uncertain. The CDR3 sequence is 13 residues long. V lost 5 bases and J lost 8; bases outside the gene matches: 8. This chain's CDR3 is CASSYPQGRGYTF. The CDR3 nucleotides are TGCGCCAGCAGTTACCCACAGGGGAGGGGCTACACCTTC.

Notes on this clone: At the DNA level, this CDR3 is encoded by other sequences in the same sample as well. The rearrangement uses TRBV11-2 and TRBJ2-7; D call uncertain. The CDR3 spans 11 residues. Germline values: CDR1 SGHAT, CDR2 FQNNGV. V dropped 4 bases and J dropped 3 bases, with 4 bases sitting between them. The CDR3: CASSSYYEQYF. The CDR3 region has the DNA TGTGCCAGCAGCTCCTACTACGAGCAGTACTTC. Full variable domain (outside the CDR3, taken from reference TRBV11-2 and TRBJ2-7): EAGVAQSPRYKIIEKRQSVAFWCNPISGHATLYWYQQILGQGPKLLIQFQNNGVVDDSQLPKDRFSAERLKGVDSTLKIQPAKLEDSAVYLCASSSYYEQYFGPGTRLTVT.

The chain has TRBV5-6 and TRBJ1-3; a weak D match, TRBD1 (5 bases). The CDR3 spans 15 residues. Germline V gives CDR1 SGHDT, CDR2 YYEEEE. With 1 base removed from V and 1 base from J, the gap between germline ends came to 9 bases. The chain's CDR3 is CASSLTTGSGNTIYF. In DNA, the CDR3 is TGTGCCAGCAGCTTGACCACAGGATCTGGAAACACCATATATTTT.

The chain is built from TRBV27 and TRBJ1-5; 7 bases are a match to TRBD1. Germline CDR1 reads MNHEY; CDR2 reads SMNVEV (reference sequence). The CDR3 consists of 14 residues. Trimming at V came to 4 bases and at J to 7 bases, leaving 7 bases not matched to a gene. The CDR3 is CASSSISGGQPQHF. In DNA form, the CDR3 reads TGTGCCAGCAGTTCCATCTCAGGGGGGCAGCCCCAGCATTTT.

The chain couples TRBV18 to TRBJ2-7; 10 nucleotides align to TRBD2. The J segment lost 6 bases and the V segment lost 3 bases, leaving 8 bases of the junction unmatched. This CDR3 has 15 amino acids. Germline V gene lookup returns CDR1 KGHSH and CDR2 LQKENI. The CDR3 region has the DNA TGTGCCAGCTCACCTGGGCTAGCGGGAGAGGTCGAGCAGTACTTC. It is translated as CASSPGLAGEVEQYF.

This clone turned up a few times. The chain has TRBV7-8 and TRBJ1-1, with 7 bases fitting TRBD1. The length of the CDR3 is 16 residues. The germline V gene encodes CDR1 SGHVS and CDR2 FQNEAQ. Unmatched junction bases numbered 8, after V lost 3 bases and J lost 1 base. In DNA, the CDR3 is TGTGCCAGCAGCTTCACCAGGGGGTGGGAGAACACTGAAGCTTTCTTT. Its protein is CASSFTRGWENTEAFF.